The 13 T cell receptor beta chains reported below all come from one sample, sequenced in a study of cytomegalovirus exposure and HLA in healthy donors. Researchers ran the PCR with 60 Vbeta and 13 Jbeta primers. Generated by immunoSEQ multiplex PCR, the TCRdb table keeps only in-frame clones and is missing some. The table shows about 160,000 clones, with roughly 80% occurring only once. Source material: PBMCs. All receptors derive from a young woman in good health and CMV-seropositive.

This sequence joins TRBV5-4 and TRBJ1-3; TRBD1 is a possible D gene (5 bases). The CDR3 spans 14 residues. CDR1 SGHNT and CDR2 YYREEE come from the germline V gene (reference sequence). Trimming left V 1 base short and J 4 bases short, with 9 bases between. CDR3 DNA sequence: TGTGCCAGCAGCTTGTCAGGGTTGGGAAACACCATATATTTT. This codes for CASSLSGLGNTIYF.

Here the CDR3 reads CASSQELVSYNEQFF. The CDR3 DNA is TGCGCCAGCAGCCAAGAACTAGTATCCTACAATGAGCAGTTCTTC. J is TRBJ2-1 and V is TRBV4-3; D may be TRBD2 (5 bases). Germline CDR1 and CDR2: LGHNA and YSLEER. Trimming removed 0 bases from V and 1 base from J, with 7 bases in between. The CDR3 totals 15 residues.

The V gene is TRBV9, the J gene TRBJ2-1; 7 bases align to TRBD2. V gave up 3 bases and J gave up 6 bases; unmatched junction bases: 12. From germline, CDR1 is SGDLS and CDR2 YYNGEE. This CDR3 has 16 residues. The CDR3 loop is CASSERRDYQSNEQFF. In DNA, the CDR3 is TGTGCCAGCAGCGAGAGGCGGGACTACCAGTCCAATGAGCAGTTCTTC.

CDR3 coding DNA: TGTGCCACCACGAAGGGGGAGACATACACTGAAGCTTTCTTT. This codes for CATTKGETYTEAFF. This chain connects TRBV19 to TRBJ1-1; weak D call: TRBD1 (6 bases). The CDR3 spans 14 residues. V was clipped by 10 bases and J by 3 bases, with 18 bases between them. CDR1 and CDR2 from the germline V gene are LNHDA and SQIVND (reference sequence).

This chain uses TRBV13 with TRBJ1-2; 9 positions agree with TRBD1. The V gene end was trimmed by 3 bases and the J gene end by 8 bases; junction bases not matched to a gene: 10. Germline values: CDR1 PRHDT, CDR2 FYEKMQ (reference sequence). CDR3 size: 15 residues. CDR3 nucleotide sequence: TGTGCCAGCAGCTTTCTTCTGAACAGGGGGCGCGGCTACACCTTC. Translated, it gives CASSFLLNRGRGYTF.

Written as DNA, the CDR3 is TGCGCCAGCAGCTTTCGTCGCAGCTACGAGCAGTACTTC. Protein: CASSFRRSYEQYF. The chain joins TRBV5-1 to TRBJ2-7; D is undetermined. The length of the CDR3 is 13 residues. Germline CDR1 reads SGHRS; CDR2 reads YFSETQ. The V end lost 2 bases, the J end lost 3 bases, and 9 bases lay between the germline ends.

CDR3 in amino acids: CASSWRGGTYQETQYF. The CDR3 DNA follows: TGTGCCAGCAGTTGGAGGGGGGGGACGTACCAAGAGACCCAGTACTTC. The J gene is TRBJ2-5, the V gene TRBV28; possibly TRBD2 for D (7 bases). The germline V gene has CDR1 MDHEN and CDR2 SYDVKM. The CDR3 runs 16 residues. V gave up 4 bases and J gave up 0 bases, with 15 bases separating them.

The CDR3 sequence: CASSSDRNEKLFF. The CDR3 DNA is TGTGCCAGCTCAAGTGACAGGAATGAAAAACTGTTTTTT. The chain carries TRBV18 and TRBJ1-4; possible D gene TRBD1, 6 bases. The V gene lost 5 bases and the J gene lost 5 bases, with 9 bases spanning the gap. The CDR3 runs 13 residues. Germline loops: CDR1 KGHSH, CDR2 LQKENI.

The CDR3 loop reads CASSLAGGPPGELFF. CDR3 nucleotides: TGTGCCAGCAGTTTAGCGGGGGGGCCTCCCGGGGAGCTGTTTTTT. The rearrangement joins TRBV27 to TRBJ2-2, with 9 bases matching TRBD2. This CDR3 comprises 15 residues. J lost 6 bases, V lost 2 bases, and 4 bases had no gene match. CDR1 and CDR2 from the germline V gene are MNHEY and SMNVEV (reference sequence).

This chain links TRBV7-8 with TRBJ2-4; D gene ambiguous. Between the trimmed V and J ends, which lost 0 bases and 5 bases, there was a span of 5 bases. The CDR3 consists of 13 residues. Per germline, CDR1 SGHVS and CDR2 FQNEAQ. The CDR3 is CASSLASENIQYF. The DNA for the CDR3 is TGTGCCAGCAGCTTAGCGTCCGAAAACATTCAGTACTTC.

This clone has just a few counts. The J gene is TRBJ1-1, the V gene TRBV4-1; D gene uncertain. This CDR3 region has 13 residues. V lost 0 bases and J lost 3, with 5 bases in between. Germline V gives CDR1 MGHRA, CDR2 YSYEKL. In DNA form, the CDR3 reads TGCGCCAGCAGCCAAGACGGGGACACTGAAGCTTTCTTT. As protein: CASSQDGDTEAFF.

The chain employs TRBV6-5 and TRBJ2-5, with a tentative D call TRBD2 (5 bases). The CDR3 covers 15 residues. In germline, CDR1 is MNHEY, CDR2 SVGAGI. Trimming removed 1 base from V and 2 bases from J, with 11 bases in between. The CDR3 region has the DNA TGTGCCAGCAGTTACTTGAGAGGGTGGCAAGAGACCCAGTACTTC. Translation gives CASSYLRGWQETQYF.

The rearrangement uses TRBV7-3 and TRBJ1-1; D ambiguous. The CDR3 totals 14 residues. Germline V gene data show CDR1 as SGHTA and CDR2 as FQGTGA. Trimming stripped 5 bases from V and 3 bases from J, with 13 bases between. CDR3 sequence: CASSMGGEYTEAFF. The CDR3 region has the DNA TGTGCCAGCAGCATGGGAGGAGAGTACACTGAAGCTTTCTTT.